What follows is one T cell receptor beta chain and its context. The antigen is not known. This record belongs to a study of CD8+CD57+ T cells in acquired aplastic anemia. The overall study: 3 to 3.5 ug was the average amount of DNA from sorted CD4+ and CD8+ cells. About 10 million reads, on average, were obtained for CD4+ cells from healthy donors. Study findings and constraints: Patients shared 25 to 35 CD8+ CDR3 sequences with controls.

Researchers used genomic DNA as the template to profile TCR beta VDJ and CDR3. One entry per CDR3 protein, called by TCRdb with MiXCR from the reads. The profile shows roughly 420,000 distinct CDR3 sequences, 65% to 80% of them singletons. The TCR originated in a human donor in good health, serving as a control. Sequenced input: sorted CD4+, CD8+, or CD8+CD57+ T cells (not recorded which) from PBMCs.

The CDR3 DNA reads TGTGCCAGCAGCTCCGGCCCTGGAGCTTTCTTT. It is translated as CASSSGPGAFF. The chain has TRBV9 and TRBJ1-1; D remains ambiguous. Trimming pared 4 bases from V and 10 bases from J, leaving 11 bases between. Looked up from germline, CDR1 is SGDLS and CDR2 is YYNGEE. This CDR3 spans 11 amino acids.